The next 23 T cell receptor beta chains were all read from a single sample in a study of vaccination and CD4 T cells after COVID-19. This sample's treatment: roughly 11-day PBMC culture with coronavirus spike peptide pools or control peptides (ViraFEST assay). Cultured CD4+ T cell DNA underwent sequencing with the Oncomine TCR Beta short-read assay. TCRdb re-called the PCR reads with MiXCR, one entry per CDR3 protein. Found here are roughly 4,200 distinct CDR3 sequences, around 20% of them singletons; the top ten hold under 20%. Which antigens these TCRs recognize remains unknown. The source material was CD4+ T cells from blood, cultured in vitro. These receptor sequences come from a human donor who had recovered from COVID-19.

The chain joins TRBV20-1 to TRBJ2-7; TRBD1 is a possible D gene (5 bases). Germline CDR1 is DFQATT and CDR2 is SNEGSKA (reference sequence). V was cut by 6 bases and J by 0 bases, with 15 bases left in between. The CDR3 sequence is 14 residues long. The CDR3 sequence is CSAQGPLGSYEQYF. The CDR3 region has the DNA TGCAGTGCCCAGGGCCCCCTGGGCTCCTACGAGCAGTACTTC.

The chain combines TRBV19 with TRBJ1-2, with 8 bases lining up with TRBD1. Trimming at V came to 5 bases and at J to 2 bases, leaving 7 bases not matched to a gene. Germline assignment: CDR1 LNHDA and CDR2 SQIVND (reference sequence). This CDR3 has 15 amino acids. For the CDR3, the DNA is TGTGCCAGTAGTTCAAGGGACAGGAGGAACTATGGCTACACCTTC. Amino acid sequence: CASSSRDRRNYGYTF.

The chain couples TRBV5-6 to TRBJ2-5; no reliable D call. Germline V gene data show CDR1 as SGHDT and CDR2 as YYEEEE. The CDR3 totals 18 residues. Trimming took 1 base from V and 2 from J, leaving 21 bases between them. CDR3 DNA: TGTGCCAGCAGCTTGTCTTTTAGTGCAGTATCCGCGCAAGAGACCCAGTACTTC. Its protein is CASSLSFSAVSAQETQYF.

J is TRBJ2-5 and V is TRBV19, with 10 nucleotides matching TRBD2. The V segment lost 2 bases and the J segment 7 bases; nucleotides outside the gene matches: 13. From germline, CDR1 is LNHDA and CDR2 SQIVND (reference sequence). The CDR3 has 17 amino acids. The CDR3 DNA reads as TGTGCCAGTAGTATACCTGGAGAGCGGGGGGGAAGAGGGACCCAGTACTTC. Translated: CASSIPGERGGRGTQYF. The full variable domain, its missing parts supplied by reference TRBV19 and TRBJ2-5, is DGGITQSPKYLFRKEGQNVTLSCEQNLNHDAMYWYRQDPGQGLRLIYYSQIVNDFQKGDIAEGYSVSREKKESFPLTVTSAQKNPTAFYLCASSIPGERGGRGTQYFGPGTRLLVL.

The V and J genes are TRBV6-2 or TRBV6-3 and TRBJ2-7; 10 bases fit TRBD2. Germline CDR1 and CDR2: MNHEY and SVGEGT. V lost 5 bases, J lost 4 bases, and 11 bases stayed unmatched. The CDR3 extends over 16 amino acids. CDR3: CASSAPTSGGAYEQYF. The CDR3 coding sequence is TGTGCCAGCAGTGCCCCGACCAGCGGGGGGGCTTACGAGCAGTACTTC.

In this sample, this clonotype is large. The CDR3 DNA sequence: TGCGCCAGCAGCCGCAGTCAGACCCCAGGCTCCCAAGAGACCCAGTACTTC. Encoded protein: CASSRSQTPGSQETQYF. The rearrangement uses TRBV4-1 and TRBJ2-5; no reliable D call. Trimming took off 4 bases at V and 1 base at J, with 19 bases between the two ends. Germline lookup yields CDR1 MGHRA and CDR2 YSYEKL. The CDR3 is 17 amino acids.

This clonotype has only a few counts. This chain uses TRBV27 with TRBJ2-5; D remains ambiguous. The CDR3 is 13 residues long. Germline V CDR1 and CDR2: MNHEY, SMNVEV (reference sequence). Between the trimmed V and J ends, which lost 5 bases and 3 bases, there was a span of 10 bases. For the CDR3, the DNA is TGTGCCAGCAGTCGAATACCTAAAGAGACCCAGTACTTC. This codes for CASSRIPKETQYF.

This clonotype was seen a handful of times. The V and J genes are TRBV19 and TRBJ1-1; TRBD1 matches 9 bases. CDR3 length: 16 amino acids. The germline V gene encodes CDR1 LNHDA and CDR2 SQIVND (reference sequence). With V trimmed by 5 bases and J by 1 base, 8 bases remained unmatched. The chain's CDR3 is CASSFHPTGGNTEAFF. The CDR3, as DNA: TGTGCCAGTAGTTTCCACCCGACAGGGGGGAACACTGAAGCTTTCTTT.

This clonotype is classed as medium-sized. V and J are TRBV6-1 and TRBJ2-1; D is ambiguous. This CDR3 contains 14 residues. V lost 6 bases and J 4 bases, leaving 13 bases between the germline ends. CDR1 is MNHNS, CDR2 SASEGT, per germline. The CDR3, as DNA: TGTGCCAGCAGGAGGCGATCGGAATACAATGAGCAGTTCTTC. It specifies CASRRRSEYNEQFF.

This chain links TRBV19 with TRBJ2-1; D is perhaps TRBD1 or TRBD2 (6 bases each). This CDR3 has 19 amino acids. Germline CDR1 is LNHDA and CDR2 is SQIVND (reference sequence). V was pared by 2 bases and J by 7 bases, with 27 bases between. The CDR3 nucleotides read TGTGCCAGTAGTATAATGAGGGGGTTTCTCGGGGGCGGGCGAAATGAGCAGTTCTTC. Amino acid sequence: CASSIMRGFLGGGRNEQFF.

This chain links TRBV6-1 with TRBJ2-7; 8 nucleotides agree with TRBD2. Trimming at V came to 5 bases and at J to 3 bases, leaving 12 bases not matched to a gene. The germline gives CDR1 MNHNS, CDR2 SASEGT. The CDR3 is 16 residues long. The CDR3 DNA is TGTGCCAGCAGTCCCCCCCCGGGGGGGCCAAGCTACGAGCAGTACTTC. Translating it yields CASSPPPGGPSYEQYF.

This clonotype was observed a few times. The chain is built from TRBV5-1 and TRBJ2-3, with 9 bases that match TRBD1. V shed 0 bases, J shed 6 bases, and the junction held 5 bases outside the gene matches. This CDR3 is built from 15 residues. The germline V gene encodes CDR1 SGHRS and CDR2 YFSETQ. The CDR3 region has the DNA TGCGCCAGCAGCTTGGGGGACAGGGCCTCCGATACGCAGTATTTT. This encodes CASSLGDRASDTQYF.

By share, this clonotype ranks as medium-sized. This sequence joins TRBV30 and TRBJ2-7; tentatively, D is TRBD1 or TRBD2 (6 bases each). CDR1 GTSNPN and CDR2 SVGIG come from the germline V gene (reference sequence). CDR3 length equals 16 residues. The V end lost 5 bases, the J end lost 2 bases, and 22 bases lay between the germline ends. The CDR3 DNA is TGTGCCTGGGGCCGCTTGGGGGGCCGAAGGCCCTACGAGCAGTACTTC. Translated: CAWGRLGGRRPYEQYF.

The V and J genes are TRBV5-5 and TRBJ1-6, with D hard to call. V lost 5 bases and J 5 bases, leaving 11 bases between the germline ends. Germline CDR1 is SGHKS and CDR2 is YYEKEE (reference sequence). This CDR3 has 14 amino acids. The CDR3 nucleotides read TGTGCCAGCAGATCGAGTCCAGATAATTCACCCCTCCACTTT. Translation: CASRSSPDNSPLHF.

The chain has TRBV5-6 and TRBJ1-1; D might be TRBD1 (5 bases). The CDR3 totals 14 residues. V lost 4 bases, J lost 5 bases, and 15 bases lay in between. Germline V gene data show CDR1 as SGHDT and CDR2 as YYEEEE. CDR3 sequence (DNA): TGTGCCAGCAGCATGTCTGAAGGGGAAACTGAAGCTTTCTTT. Its protein product is CASSMSEGETEAFF.

The CDR3 is CASSRNQGLGNTIYF. The CDR3 nucleotides read TGTGCCAGCAGTAGGAACCAGGGCCTTGGAAACACCATATATTTT. The chain uses TRBV12-3 or TRBV12-4 and TRBJ1-3; maybe TRBD1 (5 bases). This CDR3 has 15 amino acids. V lost 5 bases and J 3 bases, leaving 14 bases between the germline ends.

The count of this clonotype is one. J is TRBJ2-7 and V is TRBV18; D is perhaps TRBD2 (6 bases). Looked up from germline, CDR1 is KGHSH and CDR2 is LQKENI. The CDR3 runs to 12 residues. Trimming stripped 6 bases from V and 5 bases from J, with 11 bases between. DNA for the CDR3: TGTGCCAGCTCCCCCGGGGAGGACGAGCAGTACTTC. It codes for CASSPGEDEQYF.

The CDR3 coding sequence is TGCAGCGCGGGCGGGGGATCATCGGGGGCCAACGTCCTGACTTTC. It specifies CSAGGGSSGANVLTF. J is TRBJ2-6 and V is TRBV29-1; 7 bases align to TRBD2. Trimming removed 7 bases from V and 4 bases from J; junction bases left unmatched: 10. The germline V gene encodes CDR1 SQVTM and CDR2 ANQGSEA. This CDR3 region has 15 residues.

The chain employs TRBV6-1 and TRBJ1-5; possible D gene TRBD1, 5 bases. Germline V gene lookup returns CDR1 MNHNS and CDR2 SASEGT. Trimming stripped 3 bases from V and 0 bases from J, with 9 bases between. CDR3 length equals 15 residues. The CDR3 DNA reads TGTGCCAGCAGTGACCGGGGGTATAGCAATCAGCCCCAGCATTTT. Its protein product is CASSDRGYSNQPQHF.

This clonotype rates as medium-sized. The chain is built from TRBV20-1 and TRBJ1-1, with TRBD1 identical over 7 bases. Per germline, CDR1 DFQATT and CDR2 SNEGSKA (reference sequence). The CDR3 loop spans 13 amino acids. V was pared by 4 bases and J by 4 bases, with 6 bases of the junction left unmatched. CDR3 DNA sequence: TGCAGTGCTACACAGGGGTCTGGCACTGAAGCTTTCTTT. Translation gives CSATQGSGTEAFF.

The rearrangement uses TRBV12-3 or TRBV12-4 and TRBJ1-6; maybe TRBD1 (5 bases). The CDR3 sequence is 14 residues long. Trimming removed 1 base at V and 8 bases at J, with 9 bases between. The CDR3 DNA is TGTGCCAGCAGTTTAGGGACAAAAGATTCACCCCTCCACTTT. It codes for CASSLGTKDSPLHF.

This clonotype counts as medium-sized. V is TRBV30 and J is TRBJ1-2, with D possibly being TRBD1 (6 bases). CDR3 length equals 15 residues. CDR1 and CDR2 (germline): GTSNPN, SVGIG (reference sequence). V lost 0 bases and J 7 bases, leaving 18 bases between the germline ends. The CDR3 DNA sequence: TGTGCCTGGAGTGTACCAACAGGGCAGGGCGGTGGCTACACCTTC. This codes for CAWSVPTGQGGGYTF.

This clonotype has just a few counts. V is TRBV6-7 and J is TRBJ1-3; tentatively, D is TRBD1 (5 bases). TRBV6-7 is reported as an ORF; its role is uncertain. V was shortened by 4 bases and J by 0 bases, with 13 bases between the two germline ends. This CDR3 region has 16 residues. The CDR3 reads CASSFPDSHSGNTIYF. The CDR3 coding sequence is TGTGCCAGCAGTTTCCCTGACAGCCACTCTGGAAACACCATATATTTT.